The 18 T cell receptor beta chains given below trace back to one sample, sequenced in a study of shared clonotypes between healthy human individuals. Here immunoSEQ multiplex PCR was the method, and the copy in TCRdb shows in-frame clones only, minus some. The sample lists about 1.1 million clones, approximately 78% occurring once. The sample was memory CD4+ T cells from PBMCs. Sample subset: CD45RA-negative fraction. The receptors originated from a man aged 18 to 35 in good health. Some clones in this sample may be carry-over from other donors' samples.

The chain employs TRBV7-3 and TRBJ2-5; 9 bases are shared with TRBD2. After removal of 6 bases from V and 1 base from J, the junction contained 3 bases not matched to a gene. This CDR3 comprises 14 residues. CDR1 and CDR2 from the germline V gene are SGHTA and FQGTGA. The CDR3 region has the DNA TGTGCCAGCAGTGCTAGCGGGACCCAAGAGACCCAGTACTTC. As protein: CASSASGTQETQYF.

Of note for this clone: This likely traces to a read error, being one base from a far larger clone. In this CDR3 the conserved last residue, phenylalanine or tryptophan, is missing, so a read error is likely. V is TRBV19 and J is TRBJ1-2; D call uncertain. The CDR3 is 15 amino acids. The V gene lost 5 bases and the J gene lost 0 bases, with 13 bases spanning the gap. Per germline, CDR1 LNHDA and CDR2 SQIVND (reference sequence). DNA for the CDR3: TGTGCCAGTAGTCCCGGCCAGACCACTAACTATGGCTACACCTTG. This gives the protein CASSPGQTTNYGYTL.

For the CDR3, the DNA is TGTGCCAGCAGCCCCGGAGCAGTTGGAAATGAGCAGTTCTTC. Protein product: CASSPGAVGNEQFF. The V and J genes are TRBV7-3 and TRBJ2-1; no clear D. Trimming cost V 5 bases and J 7 bases, with 15 bases left between them. CDR1 and CDR2 from the germline V gene are SGHTA and FQGTGA. The CDR3 totals 14 residues.

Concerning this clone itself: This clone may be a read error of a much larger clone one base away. DNA of the CDR3: TGTGCCAGCAGCGTAGCCGTGAACATTGAAGCTTTCTTT. The encoded protein is CASSVAVNIEAFF. The J gene is TRBJ1-1, the V gene TRBV9; no firm D call. Germline CDR1 SGDLS, CDR2 YYNGEE. The CDR3 is 13 residues long.

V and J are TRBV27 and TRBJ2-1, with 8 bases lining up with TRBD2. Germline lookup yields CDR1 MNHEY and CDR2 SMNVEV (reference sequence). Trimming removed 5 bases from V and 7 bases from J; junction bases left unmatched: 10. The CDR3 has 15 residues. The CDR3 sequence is CASSTRTGGRNEQFF. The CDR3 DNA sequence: TGTGCCAGCAGTACCCGGACGGGAGGGAGAAATGAGCAGTTCTTC.

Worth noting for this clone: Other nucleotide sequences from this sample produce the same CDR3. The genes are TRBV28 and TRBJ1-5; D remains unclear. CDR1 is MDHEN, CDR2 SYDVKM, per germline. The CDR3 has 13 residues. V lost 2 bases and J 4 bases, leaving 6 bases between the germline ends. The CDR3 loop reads CASSLGRNQPQHF. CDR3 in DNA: TGTGCCAGCAGTTTAGGGAGAAATCAGCCCCAGCATTTT.

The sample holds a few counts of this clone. The CDR3 protein is CASSLAVGPGKGYTF. DNA for the CDR3: TGCGCCAGCAGCTTGGCCGTTGGGCCAGGGAAAGGCTACACCTTC. The rearrangement joins TRBV5-1 to TRBJ1-2; a weak D match, TRBD1 (5 bases). Trimming removed 0 bases from V and 8 bases from J, with 17 bases in between. Germline V gene sequence: CDR1 SGHRS, CDR2 YFSETQ. The CDR3 has 15 amino acids.

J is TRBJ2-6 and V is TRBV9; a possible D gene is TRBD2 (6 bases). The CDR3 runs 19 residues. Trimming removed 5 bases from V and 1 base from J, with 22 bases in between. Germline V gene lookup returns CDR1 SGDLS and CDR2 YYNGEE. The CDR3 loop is CASSGAGRPGGSGANVLTF. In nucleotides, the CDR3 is TGTGCCAGCAGTGGGGCCGGACGTCCCGGAGGGTCTGGGGCCAACGTCCTGACTTTC.

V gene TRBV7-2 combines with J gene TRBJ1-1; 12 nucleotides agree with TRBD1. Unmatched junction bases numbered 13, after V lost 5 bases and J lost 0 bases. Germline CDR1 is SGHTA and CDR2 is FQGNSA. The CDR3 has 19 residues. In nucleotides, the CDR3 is TGTGCCAGCAGCCCTCATCCGGGACAGGGGGCCGGGATGAACACTGAAGCTTTCTTT. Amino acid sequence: CASSPHPGQGAGMNTEAFF.

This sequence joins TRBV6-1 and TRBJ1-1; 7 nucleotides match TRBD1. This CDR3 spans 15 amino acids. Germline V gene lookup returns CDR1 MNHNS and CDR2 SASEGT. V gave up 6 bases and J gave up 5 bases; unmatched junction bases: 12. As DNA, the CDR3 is TGTGCCAGCAGCGCTTTGGGAGGGACAGCTACTGAAGCTTTCTTT. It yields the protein CASSALGGTATEAFF.

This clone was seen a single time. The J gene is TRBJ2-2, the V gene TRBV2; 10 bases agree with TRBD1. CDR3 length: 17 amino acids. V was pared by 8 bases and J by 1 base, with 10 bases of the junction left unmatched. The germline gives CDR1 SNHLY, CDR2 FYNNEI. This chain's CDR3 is CASRQGASLGNTGELFF. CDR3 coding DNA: TGTGCCAGCCGACAGGGGGCTTCCTTAGGGAACACCGGGGAGCTGTTTTTT.

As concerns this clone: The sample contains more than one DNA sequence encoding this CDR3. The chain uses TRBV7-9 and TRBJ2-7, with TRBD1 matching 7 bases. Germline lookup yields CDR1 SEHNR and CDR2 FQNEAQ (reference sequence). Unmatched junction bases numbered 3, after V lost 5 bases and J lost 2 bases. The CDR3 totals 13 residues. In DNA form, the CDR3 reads TGTGCCAGCAGCCGGACAGGAACCTACGAGCAGTACTTC. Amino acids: CASSRTGTYEQYF.

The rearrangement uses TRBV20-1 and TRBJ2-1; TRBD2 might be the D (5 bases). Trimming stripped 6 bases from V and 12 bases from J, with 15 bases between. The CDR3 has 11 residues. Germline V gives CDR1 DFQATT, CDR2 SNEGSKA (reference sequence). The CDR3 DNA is TGCAGTGCCCAAACTAGTTTTGGGCAGTTCTTC. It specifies CSAQTSFGQFF.

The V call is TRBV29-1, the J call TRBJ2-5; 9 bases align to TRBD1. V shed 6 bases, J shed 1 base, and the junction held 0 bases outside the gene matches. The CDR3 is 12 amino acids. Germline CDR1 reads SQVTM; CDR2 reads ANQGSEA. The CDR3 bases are TGCAGCGTGGACAGGGGCCAAGAGACCCAGTACTTC. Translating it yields CSVDRGQETQYF.

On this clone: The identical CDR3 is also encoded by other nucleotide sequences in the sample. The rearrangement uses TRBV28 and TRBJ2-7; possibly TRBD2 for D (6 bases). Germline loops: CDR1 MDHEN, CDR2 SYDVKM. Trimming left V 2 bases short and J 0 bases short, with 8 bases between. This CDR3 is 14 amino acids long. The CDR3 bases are TGTGCCAGCAGTTTAGGGGGGAGCTCCTACGAGCAGTACTTC. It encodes CASSLGGSSYEQYF.

The CDR3, as DNA: TGTGCCAGCAGGTCGCATACTGAAAAACTGTTTTTT. Translating gives CASRSHTEKLFF. The chain employs TRBV25-1 and TRBJ1-4; D not certain. V gave up 6 bases and J gave up 7 bases, with 9 bases separating them. Germline V CDR1 and CDR2: MGHDK, SYGVNS. The CDR3 totals 12 residues. Full variable domain (rest looked up from reference TRBV25-1 and TRBJ1-4): EADIYQTPRYLVIGTGKKITLECSQTMGHDKMYWYQQDPGMELHLIHYSYGVNSTEKGDLSSESTVSRIRTEHFPLTLESARPSHTSQYLCASRSHTEKLFFGSGTQLSVL.

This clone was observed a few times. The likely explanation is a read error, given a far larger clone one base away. CDR3 bases: TGTGCCAGCAGTTTCCTCCGCTACTCACCCTACGGGCAGTACTTC. Protein sequence: CASSFLRYSPYGQYF. The chain has TRBV7-8 and TRBJ2-7; D ambiguous. The CDR3 contains 15 residues. Germline CDR1 SGHVS, CDR2 FQNEAQ.

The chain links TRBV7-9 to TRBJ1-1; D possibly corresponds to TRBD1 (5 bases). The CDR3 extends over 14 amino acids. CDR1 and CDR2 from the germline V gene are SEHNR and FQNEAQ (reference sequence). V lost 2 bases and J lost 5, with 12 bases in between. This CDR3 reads CASSLQGGITEAFF. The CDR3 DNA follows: TGTGCCAGCAGCTTACAGGGAGGTATAACTGAAGCTTTCTTT.